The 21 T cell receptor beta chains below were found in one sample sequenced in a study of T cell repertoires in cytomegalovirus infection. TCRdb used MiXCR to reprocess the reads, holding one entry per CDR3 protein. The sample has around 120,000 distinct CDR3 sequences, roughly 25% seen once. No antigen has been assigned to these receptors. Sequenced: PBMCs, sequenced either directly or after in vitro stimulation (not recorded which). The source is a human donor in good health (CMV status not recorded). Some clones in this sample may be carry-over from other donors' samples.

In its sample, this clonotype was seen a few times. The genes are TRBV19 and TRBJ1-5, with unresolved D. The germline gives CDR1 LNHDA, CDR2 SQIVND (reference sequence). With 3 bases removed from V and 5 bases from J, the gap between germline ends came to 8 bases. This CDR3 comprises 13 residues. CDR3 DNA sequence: TGTGCCAGTAGTATGTGGGATGATCAGCCCCAGCATTTT. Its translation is CASSMWDDQPQHF.

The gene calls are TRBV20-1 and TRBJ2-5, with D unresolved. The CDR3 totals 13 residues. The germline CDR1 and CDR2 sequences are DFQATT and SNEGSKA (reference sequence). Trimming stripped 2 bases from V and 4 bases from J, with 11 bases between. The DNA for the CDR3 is TGCAGTGCTAGACTCAGGACCGGAGAGACCCAGTACTTC. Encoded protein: CSARLRTGETQYF.

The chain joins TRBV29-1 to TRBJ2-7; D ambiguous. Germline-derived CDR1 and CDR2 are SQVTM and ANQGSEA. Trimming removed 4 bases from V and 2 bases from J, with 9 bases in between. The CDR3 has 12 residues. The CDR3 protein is CSVGTWTYEQYF. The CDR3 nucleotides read TGCAGCGTTGGGACCTGGACCTACGAGCAGTACTTC.

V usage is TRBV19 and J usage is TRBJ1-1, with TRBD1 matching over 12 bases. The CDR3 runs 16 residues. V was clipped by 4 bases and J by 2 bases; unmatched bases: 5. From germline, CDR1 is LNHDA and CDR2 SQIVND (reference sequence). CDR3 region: CASSTGTGGANTEAFF. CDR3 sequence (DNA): TGTGCCAGTAGTACCGGGACAGGGGGCGCAAACACTGAAGCTTTCTTT.

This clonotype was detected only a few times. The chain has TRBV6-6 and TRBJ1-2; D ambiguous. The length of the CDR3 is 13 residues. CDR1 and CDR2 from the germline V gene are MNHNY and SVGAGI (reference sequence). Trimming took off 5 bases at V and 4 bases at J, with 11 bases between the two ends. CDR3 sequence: CASSERPLYGYTF. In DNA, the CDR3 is TGTGCCAGCAGTGAGCGACCGCTCTATGGCTACACCTTC.

The CDR3 protein is CASSYSTGSAEAFF. CDR3 in DNA: TGTGCCAGCAGTTACTCGACGGGATCGGCCGAAGCTTTCTTT. The chain uses TRBV6-2 or TRBV6-3 and TRBJ1-1; D remains ambiguous. This CDR3 region has 14 residues. Germline CDR1 MNHEY, CDR2 SVGEGT. The V gene lost 0 bases and the J gene lost 8 bases, with 13 bases spanning the gap.

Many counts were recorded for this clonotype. The CDR3 sequence: CASSARDRGNEQYF. DNA of the CDR3: TGTGCCAGCAGCGCCCGGGACAGGGGTAACGAGCAGTACTTC. The J gene is TRBJ2-7, the V gene TRBV7-2; 10 nucleotides align to TRBD1. The CDR3 runs 14 residues. Unmatched junction bases numbered 6, after V lost 5 bases and J lost 5 bases. Germline CDR1 reads SGHTA; CDR2 reads FQGNSA.

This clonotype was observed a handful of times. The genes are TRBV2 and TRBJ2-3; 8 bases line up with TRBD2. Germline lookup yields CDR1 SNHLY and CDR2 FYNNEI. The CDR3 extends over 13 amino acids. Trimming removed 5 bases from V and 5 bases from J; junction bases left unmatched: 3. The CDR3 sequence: CASSSGGRDTQYF. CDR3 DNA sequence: TGTGCCAGCAGTAGCGGGGGTCGAGATACGCAGTATTTT.

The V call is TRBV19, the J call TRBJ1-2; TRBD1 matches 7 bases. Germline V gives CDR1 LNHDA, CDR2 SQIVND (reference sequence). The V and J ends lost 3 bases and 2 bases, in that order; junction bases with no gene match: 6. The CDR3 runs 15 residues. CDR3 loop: CASSIGTGENYGYTF. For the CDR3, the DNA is TGTGCCAGTAGTATTGGAACAGGGGAGAACTATGGCTACACCTTC.

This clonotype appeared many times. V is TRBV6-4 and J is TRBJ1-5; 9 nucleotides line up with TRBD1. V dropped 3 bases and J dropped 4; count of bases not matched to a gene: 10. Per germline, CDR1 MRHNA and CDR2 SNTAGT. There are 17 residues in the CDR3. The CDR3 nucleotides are TGTGCCAGCAGTGAGGTGGGGACAGGGTCCCAAAATCAGCCCCAGCATTTT. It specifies CASSEVGTGSQNQPQHF.

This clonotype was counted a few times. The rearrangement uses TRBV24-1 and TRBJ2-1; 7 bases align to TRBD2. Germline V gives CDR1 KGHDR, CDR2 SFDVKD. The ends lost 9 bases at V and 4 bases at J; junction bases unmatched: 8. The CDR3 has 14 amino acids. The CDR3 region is CATGEAGLYNEQFF. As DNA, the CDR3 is TGTGCCACCGGAGAGGCGGGACTATACAATGAGCAGTTCTTC.

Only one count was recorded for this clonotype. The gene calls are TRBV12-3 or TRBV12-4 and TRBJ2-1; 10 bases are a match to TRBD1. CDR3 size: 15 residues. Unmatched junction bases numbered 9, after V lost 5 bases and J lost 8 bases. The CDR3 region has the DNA TGTGCCAGCAGTGCCGGGACAGGGGCGCACCATGAGCAGTTCTTC. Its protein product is CASSAGTGAHHEQFF.

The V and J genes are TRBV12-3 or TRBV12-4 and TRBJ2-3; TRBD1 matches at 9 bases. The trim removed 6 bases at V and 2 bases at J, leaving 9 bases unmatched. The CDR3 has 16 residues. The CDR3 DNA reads TGTGCCAGCAGCTCCGGCACAGGGGGCCACACAGATACGCAGTATTTT. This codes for CASSSGTGGHTDTQYF.

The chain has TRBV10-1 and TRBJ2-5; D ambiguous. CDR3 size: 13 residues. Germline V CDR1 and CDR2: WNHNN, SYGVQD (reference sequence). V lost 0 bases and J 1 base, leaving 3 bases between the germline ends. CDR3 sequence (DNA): TGCGCCAGCAGTGAGTCCGCCCAAGAGACCCAGTACTTC. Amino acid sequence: CASSESAQETQYF.

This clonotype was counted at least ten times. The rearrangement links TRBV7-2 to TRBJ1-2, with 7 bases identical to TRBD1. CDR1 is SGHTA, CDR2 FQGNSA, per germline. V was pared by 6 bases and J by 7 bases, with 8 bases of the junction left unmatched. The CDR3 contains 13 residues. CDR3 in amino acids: CASSSAGGSGYTF. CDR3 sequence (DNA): TGTGCCAGCAGTTCCGCAGGGGGTTCTGGCTACACCTTC.

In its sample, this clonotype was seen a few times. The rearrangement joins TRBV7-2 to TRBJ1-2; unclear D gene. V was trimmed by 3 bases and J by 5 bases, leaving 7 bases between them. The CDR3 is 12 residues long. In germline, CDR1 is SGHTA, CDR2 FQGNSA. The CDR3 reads CASSFPSYGYTF. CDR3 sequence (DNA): TGTGCCAGCAGCTTCCCAAGTTATGGCTACACCTTC.

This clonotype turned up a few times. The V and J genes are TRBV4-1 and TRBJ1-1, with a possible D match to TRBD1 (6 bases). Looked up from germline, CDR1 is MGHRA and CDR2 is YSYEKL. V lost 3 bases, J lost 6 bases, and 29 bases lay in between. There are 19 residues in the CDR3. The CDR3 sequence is CASSHRTSAGGGRLSEAFF. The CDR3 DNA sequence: TGCGCCAGCAGCCACCGAACCTCCGCCGGTGGGGGGCGGTTATCTGAAGCTTTCTTT.

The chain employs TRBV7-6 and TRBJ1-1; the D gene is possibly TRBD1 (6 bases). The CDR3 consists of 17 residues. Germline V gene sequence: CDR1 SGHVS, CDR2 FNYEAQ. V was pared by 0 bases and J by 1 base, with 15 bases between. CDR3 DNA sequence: TGTGCCAGCAGCTTAGCGCTTTCGGGGGCAGGGAACACTGAAGCTTTCTTT. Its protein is CASSLALSGAGNTEAFF.

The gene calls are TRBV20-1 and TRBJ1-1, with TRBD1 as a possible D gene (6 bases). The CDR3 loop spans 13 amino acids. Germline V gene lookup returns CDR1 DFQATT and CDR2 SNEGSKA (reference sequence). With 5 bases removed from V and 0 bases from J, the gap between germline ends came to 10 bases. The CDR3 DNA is TGCAGTGCTGACAGGACGGTGAACACTGAAGCTTTCTTT. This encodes CSADRTVNTEAFF.

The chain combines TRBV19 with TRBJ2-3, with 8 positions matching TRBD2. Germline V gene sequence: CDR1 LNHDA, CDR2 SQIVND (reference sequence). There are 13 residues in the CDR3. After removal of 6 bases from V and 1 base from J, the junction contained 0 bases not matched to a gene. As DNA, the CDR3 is TGTGCCAGTAGGCGGGAGGGCACAGATACGCAGTATTTT. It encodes CASRREGTDTQYF.

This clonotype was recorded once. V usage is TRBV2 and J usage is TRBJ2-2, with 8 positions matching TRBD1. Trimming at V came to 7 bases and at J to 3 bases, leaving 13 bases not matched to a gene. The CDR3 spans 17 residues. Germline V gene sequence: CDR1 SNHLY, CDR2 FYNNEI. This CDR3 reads CASNGRVTGAYTGELFF. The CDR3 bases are TGTGCCAGCAATGGGCGAGTGACAGGGGCCTACACCGGGGAGCTGTTTTTT.